The 3 T cell receptor beta chains reported below all come from one sample, sequenced in a study of T cells in Graves' hyperthyroidism and ophthalmopathy. The investigators amplified TCR beta CDR3 regions from RNA transcripts. HTBI primers were used for first-round RT-PCR of the TCR CDR3. One entry per CDR3 protein, called by TCRdb with MiXCR from the multiplex PCR reads. The repertoire consists of just over 550,000 distinct CDR3 sequences, with just over 45% occurring once and the leading ten covering about 8.2%. Sequencing used peripheral blood or thyroid tissue (not recorded which). Receptors originate from a woman aged 18-29 years with Graves' hyperthyroidism.

The chain couples TRBV25-1 to TRBJ2-3; 7 positions agree with TRBD1. J lost 2 bases, V lost 5 bases, and 16 bases had no gene match. Germline V gene lookup returns CDR1 MGHDK and CDR2 SYGVNS. The CDR3 contains 18 residues. CDR3 residues: CASSPPVVTGLITDTQYF. DNA of the CDR3: TGTGCCAGCAGTCCCCCTGTAGTGACAGGGCTTATCACAGATACGCAGTATTTT.

The chain joins TRBV15 to TRBJ2-6; D is possibly TRBD1 (6 bases). Germline V lookup: CDR1 LNHNV, CDR2 YYDKDF (reference sequence). There are 16 residues in the CDR3. Trimming shortened V by 3 bases and J by 1 base, and 10 bases separated the two germline ends. CDR3 in amino acids: CATSSEGTSGANVLTF. The CDR3 DNA reads TGTGCCACCAGCAGTGAAGGGACATCTGGGGCCAACGTCCTGACTTTC.

In DNA form, the CDR3 reads TGTGCCAGTAGCGTGGAACAGGGACCTCAAGAGACCCAGTACTTC. Translating gives CASSVEQGPQETQYF. The rearrangement joins TRBV19 to TRBJ2-5, with D perhaps TRBD1 (6 bases). Germline V lookup: CDR1 LNHDA, CDR2 SQIVND (reference sequence). The CDR3 is made up of 15 amino acids. V was clipped by 6 bases and J by 2 bases, with 16 bases between them.